The present entry profiles one T cell receptor (beta chain) with its context. Its antigen is as yet unknown. This sample is drawn from a study of cytotoxic CD8 clonotypes in ibrutinib-treated CLL. The germline V gene encodes CDR1 SGDLS and CDR2 YYNGEE. V trimming: 2 bases; J trimming: 4 bases; junction bases outside the gene matches: 1. There are 15 residues in the CDR3. Sequencing was performed with immunoSEQ multiplex PCR; in TCRdb, only in-frame clones are kept and a portion is missing. Here the sample spans some 23,000 clones, nearly 70% being singletons. General observations from the study: Before falling back toward baseline at progression, clonality had risen at the time of ibrutinib response.

The sequence derives from a human donor with chronic lymphocytic leukemia. The specimen comprised PBMCs, sampled at disease progression, from a patient treated with ibrutinib. This chain uses TRBV9 with TRBJ2-5; 14 nucleotides agree with TRBD2. CDR3 DNA sequence: TGTGCCAGCAGCGTTGGGACTAGCGGGGGAGAGACCCAGTACTTC. As protein: CASSVGTSGGETQYF.